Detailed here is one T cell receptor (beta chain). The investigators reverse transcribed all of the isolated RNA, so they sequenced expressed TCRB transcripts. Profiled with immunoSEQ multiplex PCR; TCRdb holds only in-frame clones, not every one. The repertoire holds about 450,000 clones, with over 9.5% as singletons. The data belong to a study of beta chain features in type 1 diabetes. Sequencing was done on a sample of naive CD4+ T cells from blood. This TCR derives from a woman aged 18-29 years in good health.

The CDR3 coding sequence is TGTGCCAGCTCACCACAGACTAGAACAGGTTACAATGAGCAGTTCTTC. Encoded protein: CASSPQTRTGYNEQFF. The chain is built from TRBV18 and TRBJ2-1; D is perhaps TRBD2 (6 bases). Germline values: CDR1 KGHSH, CDR2 LQKENI. CDR3 length: 16 amino acids. Trimming took off 1 base at V and 4 bases at J, with 14 bases between the two ends.